The source of this T cell receptor (beta chain) is a study of cytomegalovirus exposure and HLA in healthy donors (TCRdb year 2017). At the level of the whole study: According to a later analysis, one platform produced both the roughly 120 validation repertoires and the 700 or so repertoires of the first cohort. The study aimed to test whether cataloging public T cell receptors could reveal signatures of past pathogen exposure. Besides the first cohort of 666 subjects, a separate validation cohort made up of 120 different subjects was used. High-throughput TCR immunosequencing, statistical association of individual TCRs with disease status, and machine learning were combined to predict cytomegalovirus infection status.

As to this clone: Its antigen has not been determined. No clone much larger than this one lies a single base away; base qualities are absent.

The protocol used for the library was the immunoSEQ multiplex PCR assay. The paper's data handling went like this. A statistical classification framework was built for diagnosing cytomegalovirus status from the catalog of TCR beta chain sequences. The table comes from immuneACCESS by way of TCRdb, which keeps in-frame sequences with V and J called. Part of the clones is missing from these tables; in studies checked, under half for an unresolved V gene and the rest for unknown reasons. V, J and clone size derive from that table, while D and trimming were established from the DNA sequence. The sample data list roughly 200,000 clones, and roughly 77% of these were observed just once. Together, the top ten hold 1.2% of the sample. The CDR3, cysteine through phenylalanine, is 14 amino acids long. Solely the CDR3 DNA is kept, with 42 bases framed from the first base. CDR1 LNHDA and CDR2 SQIVND were looked up in the germline V gene (reference sequence). The V end gives up 5 bases and the J end 4 bases, leaving 7 bases in the junction not matched to a gene.

Separate from the approximately 730-subject first cohort, the validation cohort of over 90 subjects was the group to which the donors belonged. Broader findings and caveats from the paper: In vitro tests confirmed that a few of the cytomegalovirus-associated TCR beta chains recognize cytomegalovirus antigens. The classifier was reported to diagnose cytomegalovirus status with high specificity and sensitivity in both the original and validation cohorts. It was suggested by the authors that the approach could potentially be generalized to other disease states and immunological phenotypes. A later analysis had no HLA typing for the validation cohort, so co-occurrence there was scored across all 120 or so repertoires. Subsequent analysis determined that TCRs grouped into clusters in the first cohort also showed a tendency toward co-occurrence across the roughly 120 validation repertoires, and roughly 95% of cluster scores exceeded 0. While some public TCRs were present in many individuals, most TCR sequences turned up only very rarely across donors. The study gave a list of about 170 TCR beta chains associated with cytomegalovirus.

What was sequenced was PBMCs. The rearranged segments are TRBV19 and TRBJ1-2; TRBD1 agrees with 7 junctional bases. This clonotype was obtained from a woman in her 30s in good health and CMV-seronegative. The DNA sequence follows: TGTGCCAGTAGTCCCCCCCCAGGGGGCTATGGCTACACCTTC. Protein translation: CASSPPPGGYGYTF. Extended through the reference TRBV19 and TRBJ1-2 proteins, this CDR3 yields the full variable domain: DGGITQSPKYLFRKEGQNVTLSCEQNLNHDAMYWYRQDPGQGLRLIYYSQIVNDFQKGDIAEGYSVSREKKESFPLTVTSAQKNPTAFYLCASSPPPGGYGYTFGSGTRLTVV.